Sequencing of this TCR beta chain was carried out in a study of CD8+ T cells in alopecia areata. Study overall: In an open-label trial, patients got 5 to 10 mg tofacitinib twice daily.

About this clone itself: The target antigen is unknown.

The sequencing template was cDNA reverse transcribed from extracted RNA. TCRdb keeps only in-frame clones here, not all; method: immunoSEQ multiplex PCR. The sample shows over 250,000 clones, 60% of them seen only once. Regarding the study as a whole: Expanded CD8+ clones among the top 100, as well as scalp clonality, were significantly decreased by tofacitinib. It was less clear whether patients shared TCRs than it was in mice, possibly because of HLA.

This CDR3 has 15 residues. From germline, CDR1 is MNHNS and CDR2 SASEGT. V lost 3 bases and J 0 bases, leaving 11 bases between the germline ends. The sample's treatment: oral pan-JAK inhibitor, 5-10 mg twice daily. A FACSAria was used to sort CD4+ and CD8+ T cells. These cells came from PBMCs. The TCR comes from a human donor with alopecia areata. The sample here was CD4+ T cells sorted from blood, taken around week 53, from a patient treated with tofacitinib. V is TRBV6-1 and J is TRBJ1-1, with D perhaps matching TRBD1 (6 bases). This CDR3 is CASSEPGHLNTEAFF. CDR3 nucleotides: TGTGCCAGCAGTGAGCCGGGACACCTGAACACTGAAGCTTTCTTT.